The 7 T cell receptor beta chains in this list originate from one sample, sequenced in a study of shared clonotypes between healthy human individuals. Profiled with immunoSEQ multiplex PCR; TCRdb holds only in-frame clones, not every one. This sample has some 1,600,000 clones, with around 98% found just once. Sequencing was performed on naive CD4+ T cells sorted from blood. Subset noted: CD45RA+ positively selected. These receptor sequences come from a man between 25 and 39 years old in good health.

The V call is TRBV5-1, the J call TRBJ2-7; possible D gene TRBD2, 6 bases. CDR1 is SGHRS and CDR2 is YFSETQ in the germline V gene. This CDR3 comprises 15 residues. The V end was cut by 4 bases, the J end by 4 bases, with 18 bases between. This CDR3 is CASSATSKGRYEQYF. DNA for the CDR3: TGCGCCAGCAGCGCTACGTCAAAGGGGAGGTACGAGCAGTACTTC.

This rearrangement joins TRBV11-2 to TRBJ1-1; unclear D gene. CDR1 and CDR2 (germline): SGHAT, FQNNGV. The V and J ends lost 2 bases and 0 bases respectively, with 7 bases between them. This CDR3 comprises 14 residues. The CDR3: CASSLTQLNTEAFF. The DNA for the CDR3 is TGTGCCAGCAGCTTAACACAGTTGAACACTGAAGCTTTCTTT.

This clone was seen once. The chain joins TRBV10-1 to TRBJ2-3; D not certain. Germline V gene lookup returns CDR1 WNHNN and CDR2 SYGVQD (reference sequence). The V end lost 6 bases, the J end lost 0 bases, and 10 bases lay between the germline ends. CDR3 size: 14 residues. DNA of the CDR3: TGCGCCAGCAGCGAGACATCTAGCACAGATACGCAGTATTTT. Protein sequence: CASSETSSTDTQYF.

The J gene is TRBJ1-1, the V gene TRBV4-2, with D tentatively TRBD1 (6 bases). There are 13 residues in the CDR3. V was pared by 3 bases and J by 6 bases, with 11 bases between. Germline CDR1 reads LGHNA; CDR2 reads YNFKEQ. The CDR3 DNA reads TGTGCCAGCAGCCAGGGGGCTTTGGCTGAAGCTTTCTTT. Translated, it gives CASSQGALAEAFF.

This clone has only one observation. CDR3 in DNA: TGTGCCAGCAGGCCCCGACTGACCGGGAACACTGAAGCTTTCTTT. Its translation: CASRPRLTGNTEAFF. The chain combines TRBV5-6 with TRBJ1-1; no reliable D call. CDR1 and CDR2 from the germline V gene are SGHDT and YYEEEE. The CDR3 sequence is 15 residues long. V gave up 5 bases and J gave up 1 base, with 15 bases separating them.

This clone was recorded only once. The chain links TRBV7-9 to TRBJ1-3, with TRBD1 matching over 8 bases. Looked up from germline, CDR1 is SEHNR and CDR2 is FQNEAQ (reference sequence). Trimming removed 1 base from V and 3 bases from J; junction bases left unmatched: 5. The CDR3 is 16 amino acids. The CDR3 region is CASSLGGDRSGNTIYF. The CDR3 coding sequence is TGTGCCAGCAGCTTAGGCGGGGACAGGAGTGGAAACACCATATATTTT.

The chain couples TRBV7-7 to TRBJ2-1, with D uncertain. The CDR3 contains 16 residues. Germline V CDR1 and CDR2: SSHAT, FNYEAQ (reference sequence). Trimming cost V 1 base and J 0 bases, with 10 bases left between them. The CDR3 reads CASSLGAPTSYNEQFF. The CDR3 bases are TGTGCCAGCAGCTTAGGCGCACCGACCTCCTACAATGAGCAGTTCTTC. The full variable domain, completed using reference TRBV7-7 and TRBJ2-1, is GAGVSQSPRYKVTKRGQDVTLRCDPISSHATLYWYQQALGQGPEFLTYFNYEAQPDKSGLPSDRFSAERPEGSISTLTIQRTEQRDSAMYRCASSLGAPTSYNEQFFGPGTRLTVL.